The rows below give T cell receptor beta chains drawn from one sample of a study of cytomegalovirus exposure and HLA in healthy donors. The data were produced by immunoSEQ multiplex PCR, yet TCRdb's version contains in-frame clones alone and is incomplete. The sample holds approximately 150,000 clones, just over 75% seen once. The specimen was PBMCs. Receptors were obtained from a woman aged 35 to 49 in good health and CMV-seronegative. Both conserved end residues are part of each CDR3. D genes are given only for firm matches. Rows give clone size only sometimes, using once, few, many, or a class for an expanded clone.

TRBJ1-2	TRBV29-1	TRBD1	.	CSVADRDNGYTF	TGCAGCGTGGCGGACAGGGATAATGGCTACACCTTC
TRBJ2-1	TRBV7-8	TRBD1	.	CASSLDRGYEQFF	TGTGCCAGCAGCTTGGACAGGGGCTATGAGCAGTTCTTC
TRBJ2-5	TRBV6-6	TRBD2	.	CASRGLAETQYF	TGTGCCAGCAGGGGACTAGCCGAGACCCAGTACTTC
TRBJ2-3	TRBV5-1	TRBD1	.	CASSSGQGTLTDTQYF	TGCGCCAGCAGCTCCGGACAGGGGACCCTTACAGATACGCAGTATTTT
TRBJ1-2	TRBV27	TRBD1	.	CASSFLQGNYGYTF	TGTGCCAGCAGTTTTCTACAGGGGAACTATGGCTACACCTTC
TRBJ2-3	TRBV11-3	TRBD2	.	CASSPAGTRAPDTQYF	TGTGCCAGCAGCCCAGCCGGGACTAGGGCGCCAGATACGCAGTATTTT
TRBJ1-6	TRBV30	TRBD1	.	CAWSGQTGEPLHF	TGTGCCTGGAGTGGACAGACAGGGGAACCCCTCCACTTT
TRBJ2-7	TRBV6-5	TRBD1	.	CASSPRTGAYEQYF	TGTGCCAGCAGTCCAAGGACAGGGGCCTACGAGCAGTACTTC
TRBJ2-1	TRBV28	TRBD2	.	CASSPTGLAGNEQFF	TGTGCCAGCAGCCCCACGGGACTAGCGGGGAATGAGCAGTTCTTC
TRBJ1-5	TRBV19	TRBD1	.	CASTDRGGQPQHF	TGTGCCAGTACTGACAGAGGGGGCCAGCCCCAGCATTTT
TRBJ2-7	TRBV5-4	.	.	CASSLDTGSSYEQYF	TGTGCCAGCAGCTTGGATACAGGGAGCTCCTACGAGCAGTACTTC
TRBJ1-1	TRBV29-1	TRBD1	once	CSVYGQGAQEAFF	TGCAGCGTCTACGGACAGGGGGCGCAGGAAGCTTTCTTT
TRBJ2-5	TRBV7-3	TRBD1	.	CASSLTGDRVETQYF	TGTGCCAGCAGCTTAACCGGAGACAGGGTTGAGACCCAGTACTTC
TRBJ1-2	TRBV30	TRBD1	.	CAWRVQGVNYGYTF	TGTGCCTGGAGGGTCCAGGGGGTTAACTATGGCTACACCTTC
TRBJ2-2	TRBV27	.	.	CASSPRADPSYTGELFF	TGTGCCAGCAGCCCCCGAGCGGACCCTTCTTACACCGGGGAGCTGTTTTTT
TRBJ1-2	TRBV27	TRBD1	.	CASSSGGGGYTF	TGTGCCAGCAGTTCAGGGGGAGGTGGCTACACCTTC
TRBJ2-1	TRBV6-1	.	.	CASSVRLEVGNEQFF	TGTGCCAGCAGTGTCCGACTAGAAGTCGGCAATGAGCAGTTCTTC
TRBJ2-6	TRBV25-1	.	.	CASSEHKGTGANVLTF	TGTGCCAGCAGTGAACATAAGGGGACTGGGGCCAACGTCCTGACTTTC
TRBJ1-2	TRBV11-3	.	.	CASSQDSGDGYTF	TGTGCCAGCAGCCAAGACAGTGGGGATGGCTACACCTTC
TRBJ1-3	TRBV11-3	.	once	CASSLDGRSGNTIYF	TGTGCCAGCAGCTTAGACGGTCGCTCTGGAAACACCATATATTTT
TRBJ2-5	TRBV6-1	TRBD1	.	CASSRDRGETQYF	TGTGCCAGCAGTAGGGACAGGGGGGAGACCCAGTACTTC
TRBJ2-7	TRBV27	.	.	CASRQRGSSYEQYF	TGTGCCAGCAGACAAAGGGGAAGCTCCTACGAGCAGTACTTC
TRBJ1-5	TRBV30	.	.	CAWNPRGGNQPQHF	TGTGCCTGGAATCCTCGGGGGGGCAATCAGCCCCAGCATTTT
TRBJ2-3	TRBV7-3	TRBD2	.	CASSPGLASDTQYF	TGTGCCAGCAGCCCGGGACTAGCTTCAGATACGCAGTATTTT
TRBJ2-7	TRBV7-8	.	.	CASSKLVLDYEQYF	TGTGCCAGCAGCAAACTAGTCCTGGACTACGAGCAGTACTTC
TRBJ2-1	TRBV19	.	.	CASSILTPRGNNEQFF	TGTGCCAGTAGTATACTGACCCCGCGAGGGAACAATGAGCAGTTCTTC